Below are 31 T cell receptor beta chains sequenced from a single sample in a study of T cell responses to AZD1222 COVID-19 vaccine. Assay used: immunoSEQ multiplex PCR; TCRdb lists only in-frame clones, some missing. The data contain 150,000 to 200,000 clones, 85% to 95% of them seen just once; the ten biggest clones take up 3.5% to 5%. The sample was peripheral blood, taken on day 0 of AZD1222 vaccination. The receptors come from an adult in good health.

The chain is built from TRBV6-5 and TRBJ2-7; 9 nucleotides match TRBD2. This CDR3 is built from 14 residues. Germline assignment: CDR1 MNHEY and CDR2 SVGAGI. Trimming removed 10 bases from V and 0 bases from J; junction bases left unmatched: 7. CDR3 sequence: CAIIAGALSYEQYF. DNA of the CDR3: TGTGCCATAATAGCGGGGGCTCTCTCCTACGAGCAGTACTTC.

The chain uses TRBV19 and TRBJ2-2; no firm D call. V gave up 3 bases and J gave up 7 bases, with 18 bases separating them. This CDR3 has 16 amino acids. CDR1 LNHDA and CDR2 SQIVND come from the germline V gene (reference sequence). The CDR3 coding sequence is TGTGCCAGTAGTATTTTAAGGCGACGGCCCGGCGGGGAGCTGTTTTTT. Its protein is CASSILRRRPGGELFF. Looking up the rest from reference TRBV19 and TRBJ2-2 gives the full variable domain: DGGITQSPKYLFRKEGQNVTLSCEQNLNHDAMYWYRQDPGQGLRLIYYSQIVNDFQKGDIAEGYSVSREKKESFPLTVTSAQKNPTAFYLCASSILRRRPGGELFFGEGSRLTVL.

The rearrangement links TRBV6-4 to TRBJ2-3; TRBD2 agrees at 16 bases. CDR1 is MRHNA, CDR2 SNTAGT, per germline. After removal of 2 bases from V and 4 bases from J, the junction contained 0 bases not matched to a gene. The CDR3 sequence is 16 residues long. The CDR3: CASSDGTSGGADTQYF. The CDR3 bases are TGTGCCAGCAGTGACGGGACTAGCGGGGGGGCAGATACGCAGTATTTT.

This chain connects TRBV11-2 to TRBJ2-7; 8 positions match TRBD2. The V segment lost 5 bases and the J segment 1 base; nucleotides outside the gene matches: 10. CDR1 is SGHAT, CDR2 FQNNGV, per germline. This CDR3 comprises 16 residues. The CDR3 sequence is CASSPEGAGVSYEQYF. In DNA, the CDR3 is TGTGCCAGCAGCCCGGAAGGAGCGGGAGTTTCCTACGAGCAGTACTTC.

The chain uses TRBV19 and TRBJ1-2, with 7 nucleotides matching TRBD1. After removal of 5 bases from V and 7 bases from J, the junction contained 13 bases not matched to a gene. The CDR3 runs to 15 residues. Germline loops: CDR1 LNHDA, CDR2 SQIVND (reference sequence). The CDR3 DNA reads TGTGCCAGTAGTTCACAGGCCGGGACAGTTTCTGGCTACACCTTC. This encodes CASSSQAGTVSGYTF.

This chain connects TRBV14 to TRBJ1-1, with D perhaps TRBD1 (6 bases). The V gene lost 6 bases and the J gene lost 5 bases, with 13 bases spanning the gap. This CDR3 has 13 amino acids. Per the germline V gene, CDR1 is SGHDN and CDR2 is FVKESK. CDR3 in amino acids: CASRPQGLTEAFF. The CDR3 bases are TGTGCCAGCAGACCACAGGGCCTGACTGAAGCTTTCTTT.

The V and J genes are TRBV12-3 or TRBV12-4 and TRBJ1-2, with D possibly matching TRBD1 (5 bases). The length of the CDR3 is 13 residues. The V gene lost 9 bases and the J gene lost 3 bases, with 14 bases spanning the gap. The CDR3 bases are TGTGCCAGTTTTGGGGGGACCCACTATGGCTACACCTTC. It specifies CASFGGTHYGYTF.

V usage is TRBV3-1 (or the pseudogene TRBV3-2) and J usage is TRBJ2-3; D is possibly TRBD1 or TRBD2 (6 bases each). CDR3 length equals 17 residues. Germline-derived CDR1 and CDR2 are LGHDT and YNNKEL (reference sequence). Trimming stripped 0 bases from V and 1 base from J, with 14 bases between. CDR3 nucleotides: TGTGCCAGCAGCCAAGAGGTTCGGGGGCCTCGCACAGATACGCAGTATTTT. As protein: CASSQEVRGPRTDTQYF.

The chain links TRBV6-5 to TRBJ1-2, with 11 positions matching TRBD1. Germline-derived CDR1 and CDR2 are MNHEY and SVGAGI. The CDR3 covers 11 residues. V was pared by 11 bases and J by 8 bases, with 4 bases of the junction left unmatched. This CDR3 is CAVWTGGGYTF. CDR3 nucleotides: TGTGCCGTTTGGACAGGGGGCGGCTACACCTTC.

The chain employs TRBV4-1 and TRBJ1-6, with a tentative D call TRBD1 (6 bases). Looked up from germline, CDR1 is MGHRA and CDR2 is YSYEKL. Trimming cost V 9 bases and J 1 base, with 10 bases left between them. The CDR3 contains 14 residues. The CDR3 region has the DNA TGCGCCAGTGAACAGGGTTCCTATAATTCACCCCTCCACTTT. It yields the protein CASEQGSYNSPLHF.

The rearrangement links TRBV18 to TRBJ1-2, with TRBD1 matching 9 bases. The CDR3 has 15 residues. After removal of 5 bases from V and 11 bases from J, the junction contained 15 bases not matched to a gene. Germline CDR1 reads KGHSH; CDR2 reads LQKENI. In DNA form, the CDR3 reads TGTGCCAGCTCATCCACGACGGGACAGGGTTCGAATTACACCTTC. It specifies CASSSTTGQGSNYTF.

The chain carries TRBV11-3 and TRBJ2-3; 12 positions match TRBD2. CDR3 length: 16 residues. V lost 4 bases, J lost 1 base, and 3 bases stayed unmatched. In germline, CDR1 is SGHNT, CDR2 YENEEA. The CDR3 region has the DNA TGTGCCAGCAGCTCACGGACTAGCGGGGGCACAGATACGCAGTATTTT. Translated, it gives CASSSRTSGGTDTQYF.

The rearrangement uses TRBV12-5 and TRBJ2-7; D remains ambiguous. This CDR3 is built from 16 residues. Germline values: CDR1 LGHNT, CDR2 FRNRAP. Trimming removed 4 bases from V and 3 bases from J, with 19 bases in between. The CDR3 DNA sequence: TGTGCTAGTGGTTCGACACCCCAGGTTCTCAACTACGAGCAGTACTTC. Amino acids: CASGSTPQVLNYEQYF.

The genes are TRBV6-5 and TRBJ2-7, with 7 bases fitting TRBD1. This CDR3 is 15 amino acids long. The junction had 10 bases not matched to a gene; V was cut back by 7 bases and J by 1 base. The germline V gene has CDR1 MNHEY and CDR2 SVGAGI. CDR3 nucleotides: TGTGCCAGCACCTCGGACAGGTTCGTTTCCTACGAGCAGTACTTC. Amino acid sequence: CASTSDRFVSYEQYF.

Here the CDR3 reads CASSQRGFGNQPQHF. The CDR3 coding sequence is TGTGCCAGCAGCCAGAGGGGGTTTGGCAATCAGCCCCAGCATTTT. The chain couples TRBV5-8 to TRBJ1-5; tentative D call: TRBD1 (6 bases). V lost 4 bases to trimming and J lost 2 bases, with 13 bases between them. The CDR3 is 15 residues long. Germline V gene data show CDR1 as SGHTS and CDR2 as YDEGEE.

The rearrangement uses TRBV9 and TRBJ1-1; the match to TRBD1 covers 9 bases. CDR1 SGDLS and CDR2 YYNGEE come from the germline V gene. This CDR3 has 17 amino acids. V was clipped by 2 bases and J by 6 bases; unmatched bases: 14. As DNA, the CDR3 is TGTGCCAGCAGCGTGGCCTTATCCGGGACAGGGATTTCTGAAGCTTTCTTT. It translates to CASSVALSGTGISEAFF.

This rearrangement joins TRBV6-5 to TRBJ1-6; D uncertain. V was trimmed by 7 bases and J by 7 bases, leaving 8 bases between them. The CDR3 sequence is 12 residues long. Germline assignment: CDR1 MNHEY and CDR2 SVGAGI. The CDR3 loop reads CASKKGNSPLHF. CDR3 in DNA: TGTGCCAGCAAAAAAGGGAATTCACCCCTCCACTTT.

This chain uses TRBV10-2 with TRBJ2-3; 7 nucleotides line up with TRBD2. The germline V gene encodes CDR1 WSHSY and CDR2 SAAADI. The CDR3 spans 15 residues. With 5 bases clipped from V and 1 base from J, the junction kept 6 bases outside the gene matches. CDR3 DNA: TGCGCCAGCAGTCCCGGGGCGGGAGGCACAGATACGCAGTATTTT. This encodes CASSPGAGGTDTQYF.

The chain links TRBV6-5 to TRBJ1-5, with no clear D. V lost 2 bases to trimming and J lost 4 bases, with 6 bases between them. The germline V gene encodes CDR1 MNHEY and CDR2 SVGAGI. This CDR3 region has 13 residues. CDR3 amino acids: CASSYERNQPQHF. DNA of the CDR3: TGTGCCAGCAGTTACGAACGGAATCAGCCCCAGCATTTT.

The chain recombines TRBV28 with TRBJ1-4; D call uncertain. Germline V CDR1 and CDR2: MDHEN, SYDVKM. The CDR3 is made up of 12 amino acids. Trimming shortened V by 7 bases and J by 8 bases, and 11 bases separated the two germline ends. CDR3 region: CASNKDGEKLFF. The CDR3 nucleotides are TGTGCCAGCAACAAGGACGGGGAAAAACTGTTTTTT.

The chain employs TRBV28 and TRBJ1-5, with D maybe TRBD1 (6 bases). The germline V gene has CDR1 MDHEN and CDR2 SYDVKM. The V end was cut by 0 bases, the J end by 1 base, with 13 bases between. The CDR3 totals 17 residues. CDR3 in amino acids: CASSLWRGHASNQPQHF. For the CDR3, the DNA is TGTGCCAGCAGTTTATGGAGGGGACACGCAAGCAATCAGCCCCAGCATTTT.

V gene TRBV6-5 combines with J gene TRBJ2-7; 7 bases are shared with TRBD2. CDR3 size: 13 residues. Germline V gene data show CDR1 as MNHEY and CDR2 as SVGAGI. After removal of 8 bases from V and 6 bases from J, the junction contained 10 bases not matched to a gene. The DNA of the CDR3 is TGTGCCAGCTATGGGACTACCCGGAGCGAGCAGTACTTC. Its protein product is CASYGTTRSEQYF.

This chain connects TRBV4-1 to TRBJ2-2; D is unresolved. Germline assignment: CDR1 MGHRA and CDR2 YSYEKL. The CDR3 sequence is 15 residues long. With 4 bases removed from V and 5 bases from J, the gap between germline ends came to 14 bases. CDR3 in DNA: TGCGCCAGCAGCCCCGCGGTCGTGGGTACCGGGGAGCTGTTTTTT. This encodes CASSPAVVGTGELFF.

The chain joins TRBV6-5 to TRBJ1-1; weak D call: TRBD1 (5 bases). CDR3 length: 14 amino acids. Germline-derived CDR1 and CDR2 are MNHEY and SVGAGI. Trimming took off 6 bases at V and 0 bases at J, with 11 bases between the two ends. CDR3 residues: CASSLGRMNTEAFF. The CDR3 DNA sequence: TGTGCCAGCAGCCTGGGACGGATGAACACTGAAGCTTTCTTT.

The chain recombines TRBV5-1 with TRBJ1-1; 11 bases align to TRBD1. CDR3 length: 18 amino acids. V was pared by 4 bases and J by 4 bases, with 15 bases of the junction left unmatched. Germline values: CDR1 SGHRS, CDR2 YFSETQ. The CDR3 coding sequence is TGCGCCAGCAGCATCCGGACAGGGGGCTCCACCGGCGGCACTGAAGCTTTCTTT. Residues: CASSIRTGGSTGGTEAFF.

To note about this clone: Other DNA sequences in the sample encode the same CDR3. This CDR3 reads CASSLSGNQPQHF. CDR3 in DNA: TGTGCCAGCAGTTTAAGTGGCAATCAGCCCCAGCATTTT. This chain connects TRBV28 to TRBJ1-5; D is unresolved. Trimming cost V 2 bases and J 2 bases, with 4 bases left between them. The CDR3 length is 13 residues. Germline V lookup: CDR1 MDHEN, CDR2 SYDVKM.

The chain employs TRBV5-8 and TRBJ1-1; D gene ambiguous. V was clipped by 4 bases and J by 8 bases, with 12 bases between them. Germline V gene sequence: CDR1 SGHTS, CDR2 YDEGEE. The CDR3 contains 12 residues. Written as DNA, the CDR3 is TGTGCCAGCAGCCACCCGCCCAACGAAGCTTTCTTT. Amino acid sequence: CASSHPPNEAFF.

The rearrangement links TRBV5-6 to TRBJ2-7; D possibly corresponds to TRBD1 (6 bases). CDR1 is SGHDT, CDR2 YYEEEE, per germline. This CDR3 is 13 amino acids long. V was trimmed by 2 bases and J by 4 bases, leaving 10 bases between them. CDR3 nucleotides: TGTGCCAGCAGCTTTTATAGGGGGTACGAGCAGTACTTC. It translates to CASSFYRGYEQYF. The whole variable domain, remainder taken from reference TRBV5-6 and TRBJ2-7, is DAGVTQSPTHLIKTRGQQVTLRCSPKSGHDTVSWYQQALGQGPQFIFQYYEEEERQRGNFPDRFSGHQFPNYSSELNVNALLLGDSALYLCASSFYRGYEQYFGPGTRLTVT.

CDR3 DNA sequence: TGTGCCAGCAAGGAGAGGGAAAGGGTTCAGCCCCAGCATTTT. Its translation: CASKERERVQPQHF. The rearrangement links TRBV2 to TRBJ1-5; no definite D call. Per the germline V gene, CDR1 is SNHLY and CDR2 is FYNNEI. Trimming took 7 bases from V and 6 from J, leaving 16 bases between them. CDR3 length: 14 amino acids.

This clone was observed once. The V gene is TRBV11-2, the J gene TRBJ2-3; D unresolved. Trimming took off 1 base at V and 7 bases at J, with 6 bases between the two ends. The germline V gene has CDR1 SGHAT and CDR2 FQNNGV. CDR3 size: 12 residues. CDR3 residues: CASSLVRNTQYF. The CDR3 DNA reads as TGTGCCAGCAGCTTAGTCCGAAATACGCAGTATTTT.

The V and J genes are TRBV7-9 and TRBJ1-2; TRBD1 might be the D (6 bases). V lost 4 bases, J lost 1 base, and 7 bases lay in between. The CDR3 length is 13 residues. Germline-derived CDR1 and CDR2 are SEHNR and FQNEAQ (reference sequence). DNA for the CDR3: TGTGCCAGCAGCTCACAGGGTAACTATGGCTACACCTTC. This encodes CASSSQGNYGYTF.